This T cell receptor (beta chain) comes out of a study of neoadjuvant anti-PD-1 for oral cavity cancer. CDR1 is LNHNV, CDR2 YYDKDF, per germline (reference sequence). V gave up 6 bases and J gave up 2 bases, with 11 bases separating them. The CDR3 is made up of 15 amino acids. TCRdb's table, derived via immunoSEQ multiplex PCR, lists solely in-frame clones and lacks some. The sample lists under 9,500 clones, 65% to 70% seen once, with about 8.5% in the top ten. The V and J genes are TRBV15 and TRBJ2-6; D gene ambiguous. This TCR derives from a person between 35 and 79 years old with oral cavity squamous cell carcinoma. Source: tumor tissue, taken before nivolumab (anti-PD-1) treatment. The chain's CDR3 is CATSEERPGANVLTF. CDR3 bases: TGTGCCACCAGTGAAGAGCGACCTGGGGCCAACGTCCTGACTTTC.